Shown below are 14 T cell receptor beta chains from a single sample sequenced in a study of T-cell memory formation after mild COVID-19. TCRdb passed the 5' RACE reads through MiXCR, listing each CDR3 protein once. The table lists hundreds of thousands of distinct CDR3 sequences, roughly 16% of them singletons. The specimen sequenced was PBMCs or a T cell subset sorted from them (not recorded which). The receptors derive from a man aged 18 to 30 who had mild COVID-19 (a few samples of this study predate the infection). Cell type and time point are not known.

This clonotype has more than one count but fewer than ten. The rearrangement uses TRBV6-1 and TRBJ1-5; possibly TRBD1 for D (5 bases). Between the trimmed V and J ends, which lost 4 bases and 8 bases, there was a span of 12 bases. Germline V lookup: CDR1 MNHNS, CDR2 SASEGT. This CDR3 comprises 13 residues. The CDR3 spells CASSVQGWKPQHF. In DNA form, the CDR3 reads TGTGCCAGCAGTGTGCAGGGCTGGAAGCCCCAGCATTTT.

Only a few counts were recorded for this clonotype. The chain recombines TRBV7-9 with TRBJ2-5; TRBD2 might be the D (6 bases). Germline V gene data show CDR1 as SEHNR and CDR2 as FQNEAQ (reference sequence). V was cut by 4 bases and J by 0 bases, with 12 bases left in between. The CDR3 spans 15 residues. CDR3 amino acids: CASSSPGLNQETQYF. DNA for the CDR3: TGTGCCAGCAGCTCGCCGGGACTGAACCAAGAGACCCAGTACTTC.

The chain employs TRBV12-3 or TRBV12-4 and TRBJ2-5; tentatively, D is TRBD2 (6 bases). V was clipped by 6 bases and J by 2 bases, with 10 bases between them. The CDR3 runs 13 residues. The CDR3: CASRPGRQETQYF. CDR3 coding DNA: TGTGCCAGCAGGCCAGGGAGGCAAGAGACCCAGTACTTC.

This clonotype came up a few times. The J gene is TRBJ2-2, the V gene TRBV6-5; no reliable D call. V shed 4 bases and J shed 7 bases, with 10 bases lying between them. The germline V gene encodes CDR1 MNHEY and CDR2 SVGAGI. This CDR3 is 13 amino acids long. Written as DNA, the CDR3 is TGTGCCAGCAGTTTGGGGTGGGGCGGGGAGCTGTTTTTT. This sequence encodes CASSLGWGGELFF.

The sample holds a few counts of this clonotype. This chain connects TRBV29-1 to TRBJ2-7, with D perhaps matching TRBD1 (6 bases). This CDR3 has 11 amino acids. V lost 4 bases and J 4 bases, leaving 8 bases between the germline ends. Germline CDR1 is SQVTM and CDR2 is ANQGSEA. CDR3 region: CSVVQGYEQYV. Written as DNA, the CDR3 is TGCAGCGTTGTACAGGGATACGAGCAGTACGTC.

This clonotype was counted between two and nine times. The chain employs TRBV5-1 and TRBJ1-2; perhaps TRBD1 as D (5 bases). Germline V lookup: CDR1 SGHRS, CDR2 YFSETQ. The germline V and J ends were trimmed by 4 bases and 4 bases, with 11 bases remaining between them. The CDR3 has 13 residues. CDR3 DNA sequence: TGCGCCAGCAGCCCTGACAGCCTCTATGGCTACACCTTC. Translation: CASSPDSLYGYTF.

This clonotype appeared a few times. The rearrangement uses TRBV5-1 and TRBJ1-1; D is possibly TRBD1 (5 bases). The ends were cut back, 3 bases at V and 5 bases at J, with 11 bases in the middle. The CDR3 is 13 residues long. CDR1 and CDR2 (germline): SGHRS, YFSETQ. The CDR3 bases are TGCGCCAGCAGCTCGGAGGGGAGTACTGAAGCTTTCTTT. This translates into CASSSEGSTEAFF.

V usage is TRBV10-3 and J usage is TRBJ2-3; D unresolved. Trimming left V 4 bases short and J 6 bases short, with 11 bases between. Per germline, CDR1 ENHRY and CDR2 SYGVKD. The CDR3 has 13 residues. The CDR3 sequence: CAISGTTPDTQYF. DNA of the CDR3: TGTGCCATCAGTGGCACAACTCCGGATACGCAGTATTTT.

The chain joins TRBV28 to TRBJ2-3, with 9 bases fitting TRBD1. CDR1 is MDHEN and CDR2 is SYDVKM in the germline V gene. Losses at the gene ends were 3 bases for V and 3 bases for J; bases not matched to a gene: 13. This CDR3 spans 18 amino acids. As DNA, the CDR3 is TGTGCCAGCAGTTTGATTTTGGGACAGGGTCGAATGACAGATACGCAGTATTTT. Translated: CASSLILGQGRMTDTQYF.

V usage is TRBV11-2 and J usage is TRBJ2-1; TRBD1 aligns across 12 bases. V lost 5 bases, J lost 9 bases, and 14 bases stayed unmatched. Germline loops: CDR1 SGHAT, CDR2 FQNNGV. The CDR3 runs 17 residues. CDR3 amino acids: CASSPPLRDRGRFEQFF. CDR3 nucleotides: TGTGCCAGCAGCCCACCCCTCCGGGACAGGGGGCGCTTTGAGCAGTTCTTC.

This clonotype was seen a handful of times. The chain links TRBV7-6 to TRBJ1-6; D is possibly TRBD1 (5 bases). Looked up from germline, CDR1 is SGHVS and CDR2 is FNYEAQ. V was pared by 4 bases and J by 10 bases, with 17 bases between. The CDR3 has 15 amino acids. CDR3 loop: CASSSVSRDYSPLHF. The CDR3 nucleotides read TGTGCCAGCAGCTCTGTGAGCCGGGACTACTCACCCCTCCACTTT.

The DNA for the CDR3 is TGCGCCAGCAGCCACCTACTAGCTCGGAGCACAGATACGCAGTATTTT. Its protein product is CASSHLLARSTDTQYF. The rearrangement joins TRBV4-3 to TRBJ2-3; D might be TRBD2 (6 bases). The CDR3 is 16 residues long. Germline-derived CDR1 and CDR2 are LGHNA and YSLEER. Trimming shortened V by 3 bases and J by 0 bases, and 13 bases separated the two germline ends.

This clonotype has just a few counts. The CDR3 here is CASSLGLAQQYV. Written as DNA, the CDR3 is TGTGCCAGCAGCCTGGGACTAGCGCAGCAGTACGTC. The rearrangement joins TRBV7-9 to TRBJ2-7, with 10 nucleotides matching TRBD2. The germline CDR1 and CDR2 sequences are SEHNR and FQNEAQ (reference sequence). The CDR3 covers 12 residues. V lost 5 bases to trimming and J lost 8 bases; unmatched junction nucleotides: 3.

CDR3 DNA sequence: TGTGCCAGCAGCTTAGACCCGGGACAGGGCTTTTTGGAGCAGTTCTTC. Its protein is CASSLDPGQGFLEQFF. V is TRBV11-2 and J is TRBJ2-1; 9 bases are a match to TRBD1. The ends lost 0 bases at V and 10 bases at J; junction bases unmatched: 10. Germline V gene sequence: CDR1 SGHAT, CDR2 FQNNGV. The CDR3 has 16 residues.